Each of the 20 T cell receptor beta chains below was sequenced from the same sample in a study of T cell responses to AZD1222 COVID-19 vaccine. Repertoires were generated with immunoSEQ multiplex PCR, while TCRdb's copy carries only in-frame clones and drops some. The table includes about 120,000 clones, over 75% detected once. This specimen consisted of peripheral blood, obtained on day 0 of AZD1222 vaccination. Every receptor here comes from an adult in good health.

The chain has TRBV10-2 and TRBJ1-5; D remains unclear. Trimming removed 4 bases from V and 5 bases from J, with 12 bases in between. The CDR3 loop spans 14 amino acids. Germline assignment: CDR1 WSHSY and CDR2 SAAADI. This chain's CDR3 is CASSASSWDQPQHF. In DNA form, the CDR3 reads TGCGCCAGCAGTGCCAGTTCTTGGGATCAGCCCCAGCATTTT.

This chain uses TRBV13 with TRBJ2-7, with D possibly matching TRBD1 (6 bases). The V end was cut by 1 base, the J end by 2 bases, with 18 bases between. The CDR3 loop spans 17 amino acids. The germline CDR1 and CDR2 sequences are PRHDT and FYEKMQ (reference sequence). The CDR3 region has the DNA TGTGCCAGCAGCTTAGTTGGATTCCGGGACACCGCCTACGAGCAGTACTTC. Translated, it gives CASSLVGFRDTAYEQYF.

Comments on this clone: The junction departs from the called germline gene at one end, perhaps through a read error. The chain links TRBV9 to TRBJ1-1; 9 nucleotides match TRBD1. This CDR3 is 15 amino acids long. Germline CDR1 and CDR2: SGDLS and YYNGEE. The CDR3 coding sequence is TGTGCCAGCAGCGTCGGGGGACAGGGTTACACTGAAACTTTCTTT. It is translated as CASSVGGQGYTETFF.

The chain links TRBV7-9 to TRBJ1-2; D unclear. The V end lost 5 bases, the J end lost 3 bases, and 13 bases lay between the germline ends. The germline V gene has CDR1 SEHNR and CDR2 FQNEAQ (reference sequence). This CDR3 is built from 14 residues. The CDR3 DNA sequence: TGTGCCAGCAGCGCATTAGGTATGGACTATGGCTACACCTTC. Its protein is CASSALGMDYGYTF.

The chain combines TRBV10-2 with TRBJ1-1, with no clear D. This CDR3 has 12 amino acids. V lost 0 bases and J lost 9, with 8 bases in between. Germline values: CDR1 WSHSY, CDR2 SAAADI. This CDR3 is CASSESGRQAFF. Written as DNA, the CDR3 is TGCGCCAGCAGTGAGTCTGGCAGGCAAGCTTTCTTT.

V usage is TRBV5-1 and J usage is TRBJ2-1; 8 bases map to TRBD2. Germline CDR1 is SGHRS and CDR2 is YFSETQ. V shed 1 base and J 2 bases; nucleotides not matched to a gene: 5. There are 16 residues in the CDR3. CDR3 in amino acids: CASSLLTSGTYNEQFF. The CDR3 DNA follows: TGCGCCAGCAGCTTGCTTACTAGCGGCACCTACAATGAGCAGTTCTTC. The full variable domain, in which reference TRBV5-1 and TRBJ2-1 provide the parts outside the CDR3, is KAGVTQTPRYLIKTRGQQVTLSCSPISGHRSVSWYQQTPGQGLQFLFEYFSETQRNKGNFPGRFSGRQFSNSRSEMNVSTLELGDSALYLCASSLLTSGTYNEQFFGPGTRLTVL.

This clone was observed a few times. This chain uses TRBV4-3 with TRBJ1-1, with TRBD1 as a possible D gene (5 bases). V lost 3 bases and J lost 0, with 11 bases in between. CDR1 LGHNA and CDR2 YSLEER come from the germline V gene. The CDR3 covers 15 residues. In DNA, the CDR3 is TGCGCCAGCAGCCACATAGACAGACTGAACACTGAAGCTTTCTTT. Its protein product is CASSHIDRLNTEAFF.

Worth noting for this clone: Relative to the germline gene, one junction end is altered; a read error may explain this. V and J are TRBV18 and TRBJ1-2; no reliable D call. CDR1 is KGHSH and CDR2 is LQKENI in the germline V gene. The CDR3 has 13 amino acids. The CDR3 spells CASSPPTAGLSSF. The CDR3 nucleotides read TGTGCCAGCTCCCCCCCCACGGCAGGTCTAAGTTCCTTC.

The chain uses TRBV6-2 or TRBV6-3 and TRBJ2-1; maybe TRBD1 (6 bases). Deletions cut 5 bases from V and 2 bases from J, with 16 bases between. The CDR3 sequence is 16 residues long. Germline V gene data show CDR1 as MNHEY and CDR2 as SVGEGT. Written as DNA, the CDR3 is TGTGCCAGCAGTCCCTCGGACAGTACAACCTACAATGAGCAGTTCTTC. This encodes CASSPSDSTTYNEQFF.

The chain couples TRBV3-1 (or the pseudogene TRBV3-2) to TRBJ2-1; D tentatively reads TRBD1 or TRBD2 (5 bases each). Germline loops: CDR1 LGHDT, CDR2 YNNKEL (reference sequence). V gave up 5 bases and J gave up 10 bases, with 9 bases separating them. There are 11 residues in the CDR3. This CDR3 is CASSWDREQFF. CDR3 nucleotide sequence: TGTGCCAGCAGCTGGGACCGCGAGCAGTTCTTC.

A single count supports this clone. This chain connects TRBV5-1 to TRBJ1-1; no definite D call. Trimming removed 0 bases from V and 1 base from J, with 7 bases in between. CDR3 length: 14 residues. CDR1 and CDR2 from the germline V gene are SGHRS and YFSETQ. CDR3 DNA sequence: TGCGCCAGCAGCTTGGTTGAGCCGAACACTGAAGCTTTCTTT. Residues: CASSLVEPNTEAFF.

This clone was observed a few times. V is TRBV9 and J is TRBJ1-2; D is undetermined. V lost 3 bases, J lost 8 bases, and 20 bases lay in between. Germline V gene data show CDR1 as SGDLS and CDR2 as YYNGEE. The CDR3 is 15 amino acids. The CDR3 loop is CASSALGSFVRGYTF. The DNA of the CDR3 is TGTGCCAGCAGCGCCCTTGGCAGTTTCGTGAGAGGCTACACCTTC.

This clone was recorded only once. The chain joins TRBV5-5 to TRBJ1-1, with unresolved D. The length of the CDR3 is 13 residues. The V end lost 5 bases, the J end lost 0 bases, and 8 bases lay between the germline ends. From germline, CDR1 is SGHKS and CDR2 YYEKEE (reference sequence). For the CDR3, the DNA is TGTGCCAGCAGTCAGGCAGTGAACACTGAAGCTTTCTTT. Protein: CASSQAVNTEAFF.

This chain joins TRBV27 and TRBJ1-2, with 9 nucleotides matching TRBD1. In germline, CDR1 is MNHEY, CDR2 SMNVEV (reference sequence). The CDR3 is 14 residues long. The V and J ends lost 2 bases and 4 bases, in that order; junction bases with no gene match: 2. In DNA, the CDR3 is TGTGCCAGCAGTTTAGACAGGGGGAGCTATGGCTACACCTTC. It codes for CASSLDRGSYGYTF.

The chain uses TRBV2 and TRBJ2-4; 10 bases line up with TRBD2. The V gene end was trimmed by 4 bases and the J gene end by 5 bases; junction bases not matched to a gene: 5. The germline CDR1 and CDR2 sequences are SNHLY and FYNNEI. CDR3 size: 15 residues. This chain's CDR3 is CASSGSGGGENIQYF. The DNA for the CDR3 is TGTGCCAGCAGTGGGAGCGGGGGGGGCGAAAACATTCAGTACTTC. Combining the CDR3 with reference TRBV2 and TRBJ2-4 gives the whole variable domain EPEVTQTPSHQVTQMGQEVILRCVPISNHLYFYWYRQILGQKVEFLVSFYNNEISEKSEIFDDQFSVERPDGSNFTLKIRSTKLEDSAMYFCASSGSGGGENIQYFGAGTRLSVL.

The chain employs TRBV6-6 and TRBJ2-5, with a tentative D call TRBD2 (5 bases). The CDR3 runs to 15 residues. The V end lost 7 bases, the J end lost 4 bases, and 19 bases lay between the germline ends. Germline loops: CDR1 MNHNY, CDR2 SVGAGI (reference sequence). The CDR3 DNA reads TGTGCCAGCAAGTGGCTGGAGGTAGATCGAGAGACCCAGTACTTC. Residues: CASKWLEVDRETQYF.

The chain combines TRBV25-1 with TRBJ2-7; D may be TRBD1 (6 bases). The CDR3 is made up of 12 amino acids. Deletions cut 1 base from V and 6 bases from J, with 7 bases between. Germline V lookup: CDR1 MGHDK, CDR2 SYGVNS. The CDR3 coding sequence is TGTGCCAGCAGTGAATCCAGGGGCGAGCAGTACTTC. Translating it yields CASSESRGEQYF.

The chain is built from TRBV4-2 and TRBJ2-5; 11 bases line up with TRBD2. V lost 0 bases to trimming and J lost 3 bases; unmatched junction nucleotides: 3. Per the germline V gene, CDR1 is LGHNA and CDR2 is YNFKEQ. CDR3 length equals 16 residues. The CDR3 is CASSQEGGLAEETQYF. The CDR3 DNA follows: TGTGCCAGCAGCCAAGAGGGGGGACTAGCGGAAGAGACCCAGTACTTC.

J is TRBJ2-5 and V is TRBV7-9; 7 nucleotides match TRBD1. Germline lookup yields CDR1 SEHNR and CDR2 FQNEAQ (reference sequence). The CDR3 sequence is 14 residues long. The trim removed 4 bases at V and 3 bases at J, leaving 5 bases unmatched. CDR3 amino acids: CASSYRDSKETQYF. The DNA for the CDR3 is TGTGCCAGCAGCTACCGGGACAGCAAAGAGACCCAGTACTTC.

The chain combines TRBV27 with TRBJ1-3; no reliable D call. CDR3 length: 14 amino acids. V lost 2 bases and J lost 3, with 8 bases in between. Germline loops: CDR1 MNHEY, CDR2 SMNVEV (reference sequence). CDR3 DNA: TGTGCCAGCAGTTTACGAGGTGGTGGAAACACCATATATTTT. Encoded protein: CASSLRGGGNTIYF.